This T cell receptor beta chain was retrieved from a study of blood T cell repertoires in COVID-19. In the authors' methods: Using reference gene primer amplification, nucleated cell counts were estimated. Some clones are missing from TCRdb's copy, which holds only in-frame ones; the method was immunoSEQ multiplex PCR. That table supplies the V and J calls and clone size; D and trimming were determined from the DNA. The table includes approximately 170,000 clones, more than 80% detected once. The germline V gene encodes CDR1 DFQATT and CDR2 SNEGSKA (reference sequence). The V gene lost 5 bases and the J gene lost 6 bases, with 10 bases spanning the gap. The CDR3 has 11 residues.

The receptor was isolated from a human donor in a cohort sampled during active COVID-19. Sequenced input: peripheral blood. The chain recombines TRBV20-1 with TRBJ1-2; D perhaps matches TRBD1 (5 bases). The CDR3 DNA sequence: TGCAGTGCTGTCGAAGGGGATGGCTACACCTTC. This gives the protein CSAVEGDGYTF.